The clone carrying this TCR beta chain was detected ten times or more. What it binds is unknown. Germline V CDR1 and CDR2: LGHDT, YNNKEL (reference sequence). V was pared by 4 bases and J by 2 bases, with 4 bases of the junction left unmatched. The CDR3 is 14 amino acids. The source of the sample is a study of identical twins. Notes on the study in general: The study found excess low generation probability among twin-shared out-of-frame alpha sequences. Out-of-frame beta chain sequences displayed weaker excess sharing between twins.

A template switching step contributed a universal primer site, while unique molecular identifiers were present in the cDNA. TCRdb processed the 5' RACE reads anew with MiXCR; each CDR3 protein has one entry. The sample has just under 650,000 distinct CDR3 sequences, just over 7% seen once. The same data also went into a second study, on yellow fever vaccine responses in identical twins.

The TCR sequence derives from a woman between 18 and 30 years old in good health. Sequencing was done on a sample of PBMCs. The genes are TRBV3-1 and TRBJ1-2; 7 nucleotides agree with TRBD1. Here the CDR3 reads CASSPGTANYGYTF. CDR3 coding DNA: TGTGCCAGCAGCCCCGGGACAGCAAACTATGGCTACACCTTC.